This passage covers 16 T cell receptor beta chains from one sample sequenced in a study of OX40 agonist ivuxolimab in advanced cancers. Clones were read by immunoSEQ multiplex PCR, and TCRdb kept only the in-frame ones, dropping some. The sample holds approximately 40,000 clones, 65% to 90% seen once. The source material was CD4+ or CD8+ T cells sorted from blood, sampled in a trial of the OX40 agonist ivuxolimab. Receptors originate from an adult with an advanced solid tumor such as melanoma, head and neck, liver or kidney cancer.

J is TRBJ2-1 and V is TRBV27; 11 positions match TRBD2. CDR1 and CDR2 from the germline V gene are MNHEY and SMNVEV (reference sequence). This CDR3 is built from 15 residues. J was trimmed by 10 bases and V by 3 bases; bases with no gene match: 8. CDR3 amino acids: CASSFLAGGPGEQFF. The CDR3 nucleotides read TGTGCCAGCAGTTTTTTAGCGGGAGGGCCCGGGGAGCAGTTCTTC.

This clone turned up a few times. V usage is TRBV4-1 and J usage is TRBJ1-2, with TRBD1 matching 10 bases. V trimming: 5 bases; J trimming: 5 bases; junction bases outside the gene matches: 8. The V gene's germline CDR1 is MGHRA and CDR2 YSYEKL. This CDR3 comprises 15 residues. Here the CDR3 DNA reads TGCGCCAGCAGCTCGGGTCGGGACAGGGGTTATGGCTACACCTTC. It codes for CASSSGRDRGYGYTF.

This clone was seen just once. V gene TRBV5-4 combines with J gene TRBJ2-1, with 11 bases matching TRBD1. Per the germline V gene, CDR1 is SGHNT and CDR2 is YYREEE (reference sequence). The CDR3 has 15 residues. The J segment lost 3 bases and the V segment lost 3 bases, leaving 2 bases of the junction unmatched. CDR3 DNA: TGTGCCAGCAGCTCCGGGACAGGGGGCTACAATGAGCAGTTCTTC. It translates to CASSSGTGGYNEQFF. Looking up the rest from reference TRBV5-4 and TRBJ2-1 gives the full variable domain: ETGVTQSPTHLIKTRGQQVTLRCSSQSGHNTVSWYQQALGQGPQFIFQYYREEENGRGNFPPRFSGLQFPNYSSELNVNALELDDSALYLCASSSGTGGYNEQFFGPGTRLTVL.

The chain is built from TRBV10-1 and TRBJ1-3, with D possibly being TRBD1 (5 bases). The CDR3 has 15 residues. The ends were cut back, 6 bases at V and 0 bases at J, with 12 bases in the middle. Per germline, CDR1 WNHNN and CDR2 SYGVQD (reference sequence). The CDR3 DNA sequence: TGCGCCAGCAGGGCGGACACCGCCTCTGGAAACACCATATATTTT. It translates to CASRADTASGNTIYF.

The chain links TRBV7-2 to TRBJ2-1; TRBD2 agrees at 11 bases. V lost 1 base and J lost 9; bases outside the gene matches: 2. Germline-derived CDR1 and CDR2 are SGHTA and FQGNSA. This CDR3 comprises 14 residues. CDR3 loop: CASSLGLAGGEQFF. Written as DNA, the CDR3 is TGTGCCAGCAGCTTAGGGCTAGCGGGAGGTGAGCAGTTCTTC.

The rearrangement joins TRBV7-8 to TRBJ1-3; D uncertain. The CDR3 contains 14 residues. The V and J ends lost 1 base and 0 bases respectively, with 4 bases between them. Per germline, CDR1 SGHVS and CDR2 FQNEAQ. CDR3 DNA: TGTGCCAGCAGCTTAGGTCTCTCTGGAAACACCATATATTTT. As protein: CASSLGLSGNTIYF.

The J gene is TRBJ1-2, the V gene TRBV27, with unresolved D. The CDR3 is 14 amino acids. The V end was cut by 5 bases, the J end by 0 bases, with 10 bases between. Germline V gives CDR1 MNHEY, CDR2 SMNVEV (reference sequence). The chain's CDR3 is CASSVLGANYGYTF. The DNA of the CDR3 is TGTGCCAGCAGTGTCCTGGGAGCTAACTATGGCTACACCTTC.

This clone has just one count. The chain combines TRBV29-1 with TRBJ1-3; 8 positions agree with TRBD1. Trimming cost V 5 bases and J 4 bases; bases outside gene matches: 7. The CDR3 contains 14 residues. Germline V gives CDR1 SQVTM, CDR2 ANQGSEA. In DNA form, the CDR3 reads TGCAGCGTTCTGGACAGGGTGGAAGGAAACACCATATATTTT. It encodes CSVLDRVEGNTIYF.

This clone was observed a handful of times. This rearrangement joins TRBV30 to TRBJ1-2; D possibly corresponds to TRBD1 (6 bases). The V end was cut by 1 base, the J end by 7 bases, with 22 bases between. The CDR3 loop spans 16 amino acids. Germline V gives CDR1 GTSNPN, CDR2 SVGIG (reference sequence). The CDR3 bases are TGTGCCTGGAGTGCAAGACGACAGGTTTCTGGTTTTGGCTACACCTTC. Protein sequence: CAWSARRQVSGFGYTF.

This clone occurred once. The rearrangement uses TRBV19 and TRBJ2-3; possibly TRBD1 for D (5 bases). The V and J ends lost 11 bases and 1 base respectively, with 19 bases between them. Per the germline V gene, CDR1 is LNHDA and CDR2 is SQIVND (reference sequence). CDR3 length equals 15 residues. The CDR3 DNA reads as TGTGCCCCTAAATTTTGGGGCAGACGCACAGATACGCAGTATTTT. This gives the protein CAPKFWGRRTDTQYF.

This chain joins TRBV6-1 and TRBJ1-2; D not resolved. Trimming removed 5 bases at V and 4 bases at J, with 11 bases between. The CDR3 covers 13 residues. In germline, CDR1 is MNHNS, CDR2 SASEGT. The CDR3 loop reads CASSQDRSYGYTF. CDR3 sequence (DNA): TGTGCCAGCAGTCAGGACCGATCCTATGGCTACACCTTC.

This clone appeared a single time. This chain connects TRBV7-9 to TRBJ1-5; D unresolved. V was trimmed by 0 bases and J by 5 bases, leaving 8 bases between them. The CDR3 sequence is 14 residues long. Germline values: CDR1 SEHNR, CDR2 FQNEAQ (reference sequence). The CDR3 nucleotides read TGTGCCAGCAGCTTAGCTTCAGTAGATCAGCCCCAGCATTTT. It codes for CASSLASVDQPQHF.

This clone was seen only once. The chain uses TRBV18 and TRBJ2-3; D gene ambiguous. The CDR3 length is 13 residues. Germline loops: CDR1 KGHSH, CDR2 LQKENI. V lost 2 bases, J lost 5 bases, and 8 bases lay in between. The CDR3 region is CASSPLMGDTQYF. Written as DNA, the CDR3 is TGTGCCAGCTCACCATTGATGGGAGATACGCAGTATTTT.

The CDR3 coding sequence is TGTGCCAGTACCGGACAGCCGATCTATGGCTACACCTTC. It specifies CASTGQPIYGYTF. J is TRBJ1-2 and V is TRBV19, with D perhaps TRBD1 (6 bases). The germline gives CDR1 LNHDA, CDR2 SQIVND (reference sequence). The CDR3 contains 13 residues. V was clipped by 7 bases and J by 4 bases, with 13 bases between them.

This sequence joins TRBV10-1 and TRBJ2-4, with unresolved D. CDR3 length equals 13 residues. Germline loops: CDR1 WNHNN, CDR2 SYGVQD (reference sequence). V lost 2 bases to trimming and J lost 2 bases, with 4 bases between them. CDR3 residues: CASSEGSKNIQYF. CDR3 nucleotide sequence: TGCGCCAGCAGTGAGGGTTCCAAAAACATTCAGTACTTC.

V is TRBV19 and J is TRBJ1-1; no reliable D call. V was pared by 3 bases and J by 1 base, with 6 bases between. Germline assignment: CDR1 LNHDA and CDR2 SQIVND (reference sequence). The CDR3 extends over 13 amino acids. Here the CDR3 DNA reads TGTGCCAGTAGTATTACAGAGAACACTGAAGCTTTCTTT. It specifies CASSITENTEAFF.